This T cell receptor (beta chain) was identified during a study of T cells in Graves' hyperthyroidism and ophthalmopathy. From RNA transcripts, TCR beta CDR3 regions were amplified. First-round RT-PCR targeting the TCR CDR3 was performed with the HTBI primer set. MiXCR, applied by TCRdb to the multiplex PCR reads, yields one record per CDR3 protein. Altogether about 340,000 distinct CDR3 sequences are present, around a fifth being singletons, with the ten largest covering over 45%. This clonotype was seen many times. CDR1 and CDR2 from the germline V gene are SQVTM and ANQGSEA. V was pared by 3 bases and J by 1 base, with 5 bases between. CDR3 length equals 12 residues.

This chain connects TRBV29-1 to TRBJ2-3; D not resolved. Sequencing used blood. The TCR was taken from a woman between 50 and 59 years old with Graves' hyperthyroidism. CDR3 protein: CSVDSGTDTQYF. Written as DNA, the CDR3 is TGCAGCGTTGATTCTGGCACAGATACGCAGTATTTT.